This is a list of T cell receptor beta chains from one sample in a study of Ad26.COV2.S vaccination and SARS-CoV-2 variants. The repertoire was sequenced with immunoSEQ multiplex PCR; TCRdb's copy has only in-frame clones and lacks some. The data hold approximately 410,000 clones, with 88% observed a single time. Here the sequenced sample was peripheral blood, taken in a trial of Ad26.COV2.S vaccine versus placebo. These receptor sequences come from a person aged 18-65 years who received the Ad26.COV2.S COVID-19 vaccine or a placebo. CDR3s include the opening cysteine and the closing phenylalanine or tryptophan. Each record gives: J gene, clone size, D gene, V gene, CDR3 DNA, CDR3 protein. The D gene is left open where the match is weak. Clone size is stated in some rows and not others, as once, few, many or a class when expanded.

J: TRBJ1-3; size: -; D: -; V: TRBV11-2; DNA: TGTGCCAGCAGCTTAGGGGGGAGTGGAAACACCATATATTTT; CDR3: CASSLGGSGNTIYF
J: TRBJ2-5; size: once; D: -; V: TRBV10-3; DNA: TGTGCCATCAGTGAGTCGAAATCGTACATGCAGTACTTC; CDR3: CAISESKSYMQYF
J: TRBJ2-1; size: -; D: TRBD2; V: TRBV7-9; DNA: TGTGCCAGCAGCCATAGCGGGGGAAACTACAATGAGCAGTTCTTC; CDR3: CASSHSGGNYNEQFF
J: TRBJ1-2; size: few; D: -; V: TRBV5-4; DNA: TGTGCCAGCAGCTTGGCGACAGGCTATGGCTACACCTTC; CDR3: CASSLATGYGYTF
J: TRBJ1-6; size: -; D: TRBD1; V: TRBV10-3; DNA: TGTGCCATCAGAGGGGACAGGGTCTCCTATAATTCACCCCTCCACTTT; CDR3: CAIRGDRVSYNSPLHF
J: TRBJ2-2; size: -; D: -; V: TRBV5-4; DNA: TGTGCCAGCAGCCCCTTAACCGGGGAGCTGTTTTTT; CDR3: CASSPLTGELFF
J: TRBJ1-2; size: -; D: -; V: TRBV2; DNA: TGTGCCAGCAGTGAAAGCCTCTTCTATGGCTACACCTTC; CDR3: CASSESLFYGYTF
J: TRBJ1-6; size: -; D: -; V: TRBV25-1; DNA: TGTGCCAGCAGTGACCGATATAATTCACCCCTCCACTTT; CDR3: CASSDRYNSPLHF
J: TRBJ1-2; size: -; D: -; V: TRBV28; DNA: TGTGCCAGCAGTTTATTTGGAAACTATGGCTACACCTTC; CDR3: CASSLFGNYGYTF
J: TRBJ1-1; size: -; D: -; V: TRBV15; DNA: TGTGCCACCAGCATAGGGGGAACTGAAGCTTTCTTT; CDR3: CATSIGGTEAFF
J: TRBJ1-1; size: -; D: -; V: TRBV11-3; DNA: TGTGCCAGCAGCTTAAACAGGCGAGTGACTGAAGCTTTCTTT; CDR3: CASSLNRRVTEAFF
J: TRBJ2-2; size: -; D: -; V: TRBV5-1; DNA: TGCGCCAGCAGCTTGAGTACGACGAACACCGGGGAGCTGTTTTTT; CDR3: CASSLSTTNTGELFF
J: TRBJ2-3; size: -; D: -; V: TRBV7-3; DNA: TGTGCCAGCAGCCCGGGGTACCCTTCTAGCACAGATACGCAGTATTTT; CDR3: CASSPGYPSSTDTQYF
J: TRBJ1-1; size: -; D: TRBD1; V: TRBV5-6; DNA: TGTGCCAGCAGCTTGGGTCCTACAGGGGGCACTGAAGCTTTCTTT; CDR3: CASSLGPTGGTEAFF
J: TRBJ2-7; size: -; D: TRBD1; V: TRBV2; DNA: TGTGCCAGCAGGGGACAGGGGGGGAATATATTTTACGAGCAGTACTTC; CDR3: CASRGQGGNIFYEQYF
J: TRBJ2-7; size: -; D: -; V: TRBV9; DNA: TGTGCCAGCAGCGTAGACAGGAGCTCCTACGAGCAGTACTTC; CDR3: CASSVDRSSYEQYF
J: TRBJ2-7; size: -; D: -; V: TRBV5-1; DNA: TGCGCCAGCAGAGTGGACAGACCCTACGAGCAGTACTTC; CDR3: CASRVDRPYEQYF
J: TRBJ2-7; size: -; D: -; V: TRBV5-1; DNA: TGCGCCAGCAGCTTGGACATGGACAAGCAGTACTTC; CDR3: CASSLDMDKQYF
J: TRBJ1-2; size: -; D: -; V: TRBV3-1/TRBV3-2; DNA: TGTGCCAGCAGCCACGGGTCCGTCTATGGCTACACCTTC; CDR3: CASSHGSVYGYTF
J: TRBJ2-1; size: -; D: TRBD2; V: TRBV6-2/TRBV6-3; DNA: TGTGCCAGCAGTTACTCGAGGACTAGCGGGGAATACAATGAGCAGTTCTTC; CDR3: CASSYSRTSGEYNEQFF
J: TRBJ1-5; size: -; D: -; V: TRBV6-2/TRBV6-3; DNA: TGTGCCAGCAGCCTAGACACCAGCAATCAGCCCCAGCATTTT; CDR3: CASSLDTSNQPQHF
J: TRBJ2-5; size: -; D: -; V: TRBV6-6; DNA: TGTGCCAGCAGTTACTCGGGGGCAGGGGTTGAGACCCAGTACTTC; CDR3: CASSYSGAGVETQYF
J: TRBJ2-1; size: -; D: -; V: TRBV7-9; DNA: TGTGCCAGCAGCGTCGAGGACTGGGACAATGAGCAGTTCTTC; CDR3: CASSVEDWDNEQFF
J: TRBJ1-2; size: -; D: -; V: TRBV6-1; DNA: TGTGCCAGCAGTGAGCGGAGTTATGGCTACACCTTC; CDR3: CASSERSYGYTF
J: TRBJ2-3; size: -; D: -; V: TRBV24-1; DNA: TGTGCCACCAGTGAGGGGAATACGCAGTATTTT; CDR3: CATSEGNTQYF
J: TRBJ2-2; size: -; D: TRBD1; V: TRBV3-1/TRBV3-2; DNA: TGTGCCAGCGGGACAGGGAACACCGGGGAGCTGTTTTTT; CDR3: CASGTGNTGELFF
J: TRBJ2-6; size: -; D: -; V: TRBV7-2; DNA: TGTGCCAGCAGCTTACAGGAGCTAGAGTTCTCTGGGGCCAACGTCCTGACTTTC; CDR3: CASSLQELEFSGANVLTF
J: TRBJ1-5; size: -; D: -; V: TRBV6-2/TRBV6-3; DNA: TGTGCCAGCAGTTACCTGGGCAGGGCGCTGGATCAGCCCCAGCATTTT; CDR3: CASSYLGRALDQPQHF
J: TRBJ2-7; size: -; D: -; V: TRBV10-3; DNA: TGTGCCATCAAATTAGGGAATGACTACGAGCAGTACTTC; CDR3: CAIKLGNDYEQYF
J: TRBJ1-1; size: -; D: -; V: TRBV5-1; DNA: TGCGCCAGCAGCTTGGCAGGGACACTGAACACTGAAGCTTTCTTT; CDR3: CASSLAGTLNTEAFF
J: TRBJ2-6; size: -; D: -; V: TRBV30; DNA: TGTGCCTGGAGTCTGGTGATTGGGGCCAACGTCCTGACTTTC; CDR3: CAWSLVIGANVLTF
J: TRBJ2-6; size: -; D: -; V: TRBV2; DNA: TGTGCCAGCAGGGCCGGACAGAGCCTCTCTGGGGCCAACGTCCTGACTTTC; CDR3: CASRAGQSLSGANVLTF
J: TRBJ2-3; size: -; D: TRBD1; V: TRBV27; DNA: TGTGCCAGCAGTTTAGAAGGGACAGTCTTCCGCACAGATACGCAGTATTTT; CDR3: CASSLEGTVFRTDTQYF
J: TRBJ1-4; size: -; D: TRBD1; V: TRBV5-6; DNA: TGTGCCAGCAGCTTGGCAAGGGGGCGCGATGAAAAACTGTTTTTT; CDR3: CASSLARGRDEKLFF
J: TRBJ2-1; size: once; D: -; V: TRBV6-4; DNA: TGTGCCAGCAGTGACGGTCGGCAGAGTGAGCAGTTCTTC; CDR3: CASSDGRQSEQFF
J: TRBJ2-7; size: -; D: TRBD1; V: TRBV29-1; DNA: TGCAGCGTCGCGGACAGGGGTCGTGAGCAGTACTTC; CDR3: CSVADRGREQYF
J: TRBJ2-5; size: -; D: -; V: TRBV4-1; DNA: TGCGCCAGCAGCCAAGATGCGGGCAGGGGATTGGAGACCCAGTACTTC; CDR3: CASSQDAGRGLETQYF
J: TRBJ1-1; size: few; D: TRBD1; V: TRBV6-5; DNA: TGTGCCAGCAGTTATGGACAGGTGAGAGAGACTGAAGCTTTCTTT; CDR3: CASSYGQVRETEAFF
J: TRBJ2-7; size: -; D: -; V: TRBV19; DNA: TGTGCCAGTAGCGCGGGACAGAACTACGAGCAGTACTTC; CDR3: CASSAGQNYEQYF
J: TRBJ1-5; size: few; D: -; V: TRBV7-2; DNA: TGTGCCAGCAGCCTTCGGACCCTTACGGGACAGCCCCAGCATTTT; CDR3: CASSLRTLTGQPQHF
J: TRBJ2-7; size: -; D: -; V: TRBV19; DNA: TGTGCCAGTAGTATCAGCCCCTACGAGCAGTACTTC; CDR3: CASSISPYEQYF
J: TRBJ2-7; size: -; D: TRBD1; V: TRBV2; DNA: TGTGCCAGCAGTAGGGACAGAAGTGAGCAGTACTTC; CDR3: CASSRDRSEQYF
J: TRBJ1-2; size: -; D: TRBD1; V: TRBV7-2; DNA: TGTGCCAGCAGCTTAGTAAGGACAGGGGGCTATGGCTACACCTTC; CDR3: CASSLVRTGGYGYTF